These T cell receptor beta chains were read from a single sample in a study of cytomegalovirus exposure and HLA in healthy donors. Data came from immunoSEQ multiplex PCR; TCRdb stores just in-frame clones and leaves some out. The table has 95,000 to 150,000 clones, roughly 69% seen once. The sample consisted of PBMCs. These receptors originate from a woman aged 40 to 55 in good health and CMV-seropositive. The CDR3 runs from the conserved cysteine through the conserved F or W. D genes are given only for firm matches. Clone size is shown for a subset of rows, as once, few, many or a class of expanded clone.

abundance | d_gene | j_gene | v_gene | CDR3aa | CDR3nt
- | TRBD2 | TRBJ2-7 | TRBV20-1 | CSARPRGVEYF | TGCAGTGCTAGGCCCCGGGGGGTGGAGTACTTC
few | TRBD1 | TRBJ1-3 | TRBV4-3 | CASSQEGTGSGNTIYF | TGCGCCAGCAGCCAAGAGGGGACAGGCTCTGGAAACACCATATATTTT
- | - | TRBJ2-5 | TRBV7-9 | CASSLAPGLQETQYF | TGTGCCAGCAGCTTAGCGCCCGGTTTGCAAGAGACCCAGTACTTC
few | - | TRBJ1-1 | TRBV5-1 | CASSLEQGIPVLEAFF | TGCGCCAGCAGCTTGGAGCAGGGGATACCAGTCCTTGAAGCTTTCTTT
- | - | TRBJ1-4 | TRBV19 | CASSIARGNEKLFF | TGTGCCAGTAGTATAGCCAGGGGTAATGAAAAACTGTTTTTT
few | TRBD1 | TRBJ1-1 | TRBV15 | CATRTGTRITEAFF | TGTGCCACCCGGACAGGGACCCGAATCACTGAAGCTTTCTTT
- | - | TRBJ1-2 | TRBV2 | CASSSHSYGYTF | TGTGCCAGCAGTTCACACAGCTATGGCTACACCTTC
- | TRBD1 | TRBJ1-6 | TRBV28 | CASSFSGTDNSPLHF | TGTGCCAGCAGCTTCTCCGGGACAGACAATTCACCCCTCCACTTT
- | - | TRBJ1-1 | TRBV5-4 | CARGAGTGAFF | TGTGCCAGGGGGGCAGGTACTGGGGCTTTCTTT
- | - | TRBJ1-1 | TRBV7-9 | CASSFPGGAGNTEAFF | TGTGCCAGCAGCTTCCCGGGGGGGGCAGGTAACACTGAAGCTTTCTTT
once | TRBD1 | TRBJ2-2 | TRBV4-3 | CASSQDIRQGEAGELFF | TGCGCCAGCAGCCAAGATATAAGGCAGGGGGAAGCCGGGGAGCTGTTTTTT
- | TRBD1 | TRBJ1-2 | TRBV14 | CASSQLGTGQGGGYTF | TGTGCCAGCAGCCAATTGGGAACGGGACAGGGGGGAGGCTACACCTTC
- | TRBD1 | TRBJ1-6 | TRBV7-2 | CASSPDRGFSPLHF | TGTGCCAGCAGCCCTGACAGGGGTTTTTCACCCCTCCACTTT
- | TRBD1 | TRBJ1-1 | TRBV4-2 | CASSQEADRANTEAFF | TGTGCCAGCAGCCAAGAGGCCGACAGGGCGAACACTGAAGCTTTCTTT
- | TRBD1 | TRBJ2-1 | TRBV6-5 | CASSYWTGNYNEQFF | TGTGCCAGCAGTTACTGGACAGGGAACTACAATGAGCAGTTCTTC
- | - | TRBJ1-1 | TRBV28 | CASSPPQGYTEAFF | TGTGCCAGCAGTCCCCCGCAGGGATACACTGAAGCTTTCTTT